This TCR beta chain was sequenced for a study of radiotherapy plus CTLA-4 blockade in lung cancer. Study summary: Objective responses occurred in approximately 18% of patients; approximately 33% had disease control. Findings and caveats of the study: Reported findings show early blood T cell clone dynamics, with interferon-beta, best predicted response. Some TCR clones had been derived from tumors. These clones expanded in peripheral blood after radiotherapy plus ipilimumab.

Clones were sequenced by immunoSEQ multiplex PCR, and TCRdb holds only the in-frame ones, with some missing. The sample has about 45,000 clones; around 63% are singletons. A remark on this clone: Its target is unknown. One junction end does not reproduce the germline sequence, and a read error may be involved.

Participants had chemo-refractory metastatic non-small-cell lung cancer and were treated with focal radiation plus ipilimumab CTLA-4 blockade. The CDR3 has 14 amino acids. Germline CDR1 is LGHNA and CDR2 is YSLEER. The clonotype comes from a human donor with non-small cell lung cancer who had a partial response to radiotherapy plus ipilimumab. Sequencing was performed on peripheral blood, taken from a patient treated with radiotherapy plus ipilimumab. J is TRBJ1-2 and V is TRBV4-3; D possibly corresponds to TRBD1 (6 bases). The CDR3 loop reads CASGQETGNYGYTF. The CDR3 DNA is TGCGCCAGCGGCCAAGAAACAGGGAACTATGGCTACACCTTC.